Presented here are 23 T cell receptor beta chains from one specimen sequenced in a study of blood T cell repertoires in COVID-19. This table comes from immunoSEQ multiplex PCR, and its TCRdb copy is limited to in-frame clones, with some not included. The sample shows 140,000 or so clones, around 80% of them seen only once. Sequencing used PBMCs or T cells enriched from blood (not recorded which). Receptor source: a woman aged 18-30 years who had been exposed to COVID-19.

Details on this clone: Distinct nucleotide sequences in the sample also encode this CDR3. The chain couples TRBV6-5 to TRBJ2-1; tentatively, D is TRBD1 (6 bases). CDR1 is MNHEY and CDR2 is SVGAGI in the germline V gene. Trimming stripped 2 bases from V and 7 bases from J, with 9 bases between. The CDR3 covers 13 residues. CDR3 sequence: CASSYPRGNEQFF. As DNA, the CDR3 is TGTGCCAGCAGTTACCCCAGGGGAAATGAGCAGTTCTTC.

V and J are TRBV5-5 and TRBJ2-7, with TRBD2 as a possible D gene (5 bases). The CDR3 runs to 14 residues. In germline, CDR1 is SGHKS, CDR2 YYEKEE (reference sequence). Trimming shortened V by 6 bases and J by 3 bases, and 16 bases separated the two germline ends. The CDR3: CASTEVEAGYEQYF. As DNA, the CDR3 is TGTGCCAGCACCGAGGTGGAGGCTGGCTACGAGCAGTACTTC.

V gene TRBV13 combines with J gene TRBJ1-6, with 10 positions matching TRBD1. The trim removed 5 bases at V and 6 bases at J, leaving 4 bases unmatched. The germline V gene has CDR1 PRHDT and CDR2 FYEKMQ (reference sequence). The CDR3 spans 15 residues. CDR3 nucleotide sequence: TGTGCCAGCAGCAAAGACAGGGGGCCTAATTCACCCCTCCACTTT. It translates to CASSKDRGPNSPLHF.

The rearrangement uses TRBV2 and TRBJ2-1; D ambiguous. CDR1 is SNHLY, CDR2 FYNNEI, per germline. The CDR3 covers 11 residues. V lost 7 bases and J 3 bases, leaving 4 bases between the germline ends. The CDR3 coding sequence is TGTGCCAGCACTATCTACAATGAGCAGTTCTTC. Translated: CASTIYNEQFF.

This clone was seen once. V is TRBV29-1 and J is TRBJ1-3; D call uncertain. Germline V lookup: CDR1 SQVTM, CDR2 ANQGSEA. Trimming removed 2 bases from V and 0 bases from J, with 8 bases in between. This CDR3 is 14 amino acids long. CDR3 region: CSVENSPSGNTIYF. The CDR3 nucleotides are TGCAGCGTTGAAAACAGCCCCTCTGGAAACACCATATATTTT.

V gene TRBV5-4 combines with J gene TRBJ2-1, with a possible D match to TRBD1 (5 bases). The V gene lost 0 bases and the J gene lost 6 bases, with 10 bases spanning the gap. CDR1 SGHNT and CDR2 YYREEE come from the germline V gene (reference sequence). The CDR3 runs 14 residues. The CDR3 region has the DNA TGTGCCAGCAGCTTGGAAGGACACTTCAATGAGCAGTTCTTC. Encoded protein: CASSLEGHFNEQFF.

This chain links TRBV9 with TRBJ2-1; TRBD2 aligns across 13 bases. With 4 bases clipped from V and 4 bases from J, the junction kept 14 bases outside the gene matches. CDR1 and CDR2 (germline): SGDLS, YYNGEE. The CDR3 is made up of 19 amino acids. CDR3 sequence: CASSKSGTSGTVAYNEQFF. CDR3 sequence (DNA): TGTGCCAGCAGCAAATCCGGGACTAGCGGGACCGTGGCGTACAATGAGCAGTTCTTC.

The chain is built from TRBV5-6 and TRBJ1-2; D ambiguous. V gave up 2 bases and J gave up 5 bases, with 13 bases separating them. The germline gives CDR1 SGHDT, CDR2 YYEEEE. There are 14 residues in the CDR3. Here the CDR3 reads CASSFGVGVYGYTF. Written as DNA, the CDR3 is TGTGCCAGCAGCTTTGGGGTCGGGGTATATGGCTACACCTTC.

This chain connects TRBV11-3 to TRBJ2-7; TRBD2 agrees at 8 bases. The junction had 6 bases not matched to a gene; V was cut back by 5 bases and J by 3 bases. CDR1 SGHNT and CDR2 YENEEA come from the germline V gene. The CDR3 loop spans 14 amino acids. Here the CDR3 reads CASSLTSGNYEQYF. CDR3 DNA sequence: TGTGCCAGCAGCCTAACTAGCGGTAACTACGAGCAGTACTTC.

The V gene is TRBV15, the J gene TRBJ2-7, with TRBD1 as a possible D gene (6 bases). Between the trimmed V and J ends, which lost 2 bases and 0 bases, there was a span of 8 bases. From germline, CDR1 is LNHNV and CDR2 YYDKDF (reference sequence). The CDR3 runs 14 residues. CDR3 protein: CATSRQGISYEQYF. In DNA form, the CDR3 reads TGTGCCACCAGCAGACAGGGGATCTCCTACGAGCAGTACTTC.

The chain carries TRBV11-2 and TRBJ2-7, with D hard to call. V was shortened by 5 bases and J by 1 base, with 3 bases between the two germline ends. Germline CDR1 reads SGHAT; CDR2 reads FQNNGV. This CDR3 contains 11 residues. The CDR3 nucleotides are TGTGCCAGCAGCCCATCCTACGAGCAGTACTTC. Amino acid sequence: CASSPSYEQYF. The full variable domain, its missing parts supplied by reference TRBV11-2 and TRBJ2-7, is EAGVAQSPRYKIIEKRQSVAFWCNPISGHATLYWYQQILGQGPKLLIQFQNNGVVDDSQLPKDRFSAERLKGVDSTLKIQPAKLEDSAVYLCASSPSYEQYFGPGTRLTVT.

The rearrangement links TRBV19 to TRBJ1-1, with D possibly TRBD1 on 5 matching bases. Germline CDR1 and CDR2: LNHDA and SQIVND (reference sequence). V was pared by 3 bases and J by 5 bases, with 16 bases between. This CDR3 is 15 amino acids long. This CDR3 is CASSIQPGPGTEAFF. In DNA, the CDR3 is TGTGCCAGTAGTATCCAGCCAGGGCCCGGGACTGAAGCTTTCTTT.

The chain combines TRBV11-1 with TRBJ1-1; D gene ambiguous. The germline CDR1 and CDR2 sequences are SGHAT and FQDESV (reference sequence). The CDR3 is 14 residues long. V lost 3 bases to trimming and J lost 5 bases, with 13 bases between them. CDR3 in amino acids: CASSFLEARTEAFF. CDR3 coding DNA: TGTGCCAGCAGCTTCCTCGAGGCGAGGACTGAAGCTTTCTTT.

The chain combines TRBV11-2 with TRBJ1-1; possible D gene TRBD1, 6 bases. The CDR3 loop spans 16 amino acids. Germline V gene data show CDR1 as SGHAT and CDR2 as FQNNGV. Trimming took off 4 bases at V and 0 bases at J, with 15 bases between the two ends. The DNA of the CDR3 is TGTGCCAGCAGCTCACCCTCAGGGGTGATGAACACTGAAGCTTTCTTT. Amino acid sequence: CASSSPSGVMNTEAFF. The full variable domain, completed using reference TRBV11-2 and TRBJ1-1, is EAGVAQSPRYKIIEKRQSVAFWCNPISGHATLYWYQQILGQGPKLLIQFQNNGVVDDSQLPKDRFSAERLKGVDSTLKIQPAKLEDSAVYLCASSSPSGVMNTEAFFGQGTRLTVV.

J is TRBJ2-7 and V is TRBV28; 11 bases match TRBD2. J was trimmed by 0 bases and V by 5 bases; bases with no gene match: 6. Germline CDR1 is MDHEN and CDR2 is SYDVKM. The CDR3 runs to 16 residues. The CDR3 nucleotides read TGTGCCAGCAGTCCTACCGGGACTAGCGGCTCCTACGAGCAGTACTTC. Translation: CASSPTGTSGSYEQYF.

The V and J genes are TRBV5-1 and TRBJ1-1, with 7 positions matching TRBD1. The CDR3 spans 14 residues. Trimming removed 0 bases from V and 4 bases from J; junction bases left unmatched: 3. CDR1 and CDR2 from the germline V gene are SGHRS and YFSETQ. CDR3 protein: CASSLDPGGTEAFF. The CDR3 nucleotides are TGCGCCAGCAGCTTGGACCCAGGGGGCACTGAAGCTTTCTTT.

The gene calls are TRBV28 and TRBJ1-2; 9 bases map to TRBD1. The trim removed 6 bases at V and 4 bases at J, leaving 12 bases unmatched. The CDR3 spans 16 residues. CDR1 and CDR2 from the germline V gene are MDHEN and SYDVKM. In DNA, the CDR3 is TGTGCCAGCAGCTTTCCGGGACAGGGCTCTTTCTATGGCTACACCTTC. It is translated as CASSFPGQGSFYGYTF.

The chain uses TRBV15 and TRBJ2-5; unclear D gene. Germline V gives CDR1 LNHNV, CDR2 YYDKDF (reference sequence). Trimming took off 0 bases at V and 1 base at J, with 12 bases between the two ends. This CDR3 is 16 amino acids long. The CDR3 spells CATSRDSFTIQETQYF. The CDR3 region has the DNA TGTGCCACCAGCAGAGATAGTTTCACTATCCAAGAGACCCAGTACTTC.

This chain uses TRBV18 with TRBJ1-1, with 9 bases fitting TRBD1. The ends lost 6 bases at V and 0 bases at J; junction bases unmatched: 2. CDR3 length equals 14 residues. Germline lookup yields CDR1 KGHSH and CDR2 LQKENI. The CDR3 nucleotides are TGTGCCAGCTCCGGACAGGGGATGAACACTGAAGCTTTCTTT. Its protein is CASSGQGMNTEAFF.

The chain joins TRBV6-4 to TRBJ2-1; D gene uncertain. Trimming removed 2 bases at V and 5 bases at J, with 10 bases between. The CDR3 runs to 14 residues. CDR1 and CDR2 (germline): MRHNA, SNTAGT. Written as DNA, the CDR3 is TGTGCCAGCAGTGACAATTGGAGAAACAATGAGCAGTTCTTC. Its protein is CASSDNWRNNEQFF.

The J gene is TRBJ2-2, the V gene TRBV25-1, with TRBD2 matching over 8 bases. The CDR3 spans 17 residues. Unmatched junction bases numbered 11, after V lost 3 bases and J lost 5 bases. CDR1 is MGHDK and CDR2 is SYGVNS in the germline V gene. The CDR3: CASSDHEREISTGELFF. DNA of the CDR3: TGTGCCAGCAGTGATCATGAGCGGGAGATCTCTACCGGGGAGCTGTTTTTT. The full variable domain, with the rest looked up from reference TRBV25-1 and TRBJ2-2, is EADIYQTPRYLVIGTGKKITLECSQTMGHDKMYWYQQDPGMELHLIHYSYGVNSTEKGDLSSESTVSRIRTEHFPLTLESARPSHTSQYLCASSDHEREISTGELFFGEGSRLTVL.

This chain connects TRBV14 to TRBJ2-2; 9 positions agree with TRBD1. The V gene end was trimmed by 1 base and the J gene end by 1 base; junction bases not matched to a gene: 7. The germline CDR1 and CDR2 sequences are SGHDN and FVKESK. The CDR3 extends over 18 amino acids. The CDR3 region is CASSQVYGDRENTGELFF. The CDR3 nucleotides are TGTGCCAGCAGCCAAGTGTATGGGGACAGGGAGAACACCGGGGAGCTGTTTTTT.

J is TRBJ1-1 and V is TRBV5-8, with D perhaps matching TRBD1 (5 bases). The CDR3 is 17 amino acids. Germline assignment: CDR1 SGHTS and CDR2 YDEGEE. Deletions cut 0 bases from V and 0 bases from J, with 15 bases between. The CDR3 region has the DNA TGTGCCAGCAGCTTGGCCTCACGGGGGTATATGAACACTGAAGCTTTCTTT. Protein product: CASSLASRGYMNTEAFF. Using reference TRBV5-8 and TRBJ1-1 for the parts outside the CDR3, the full variable domain is EAGVTQSPTHLIKTRGQQATLRCSPISGHTSVYWYQQALGLGLQFLLWYDEGEERNRGNFPPRFSGRQFPNYSSELNVNALELEDSALYLCASSLASRGYMNTEAFFGQGTRLTVV.